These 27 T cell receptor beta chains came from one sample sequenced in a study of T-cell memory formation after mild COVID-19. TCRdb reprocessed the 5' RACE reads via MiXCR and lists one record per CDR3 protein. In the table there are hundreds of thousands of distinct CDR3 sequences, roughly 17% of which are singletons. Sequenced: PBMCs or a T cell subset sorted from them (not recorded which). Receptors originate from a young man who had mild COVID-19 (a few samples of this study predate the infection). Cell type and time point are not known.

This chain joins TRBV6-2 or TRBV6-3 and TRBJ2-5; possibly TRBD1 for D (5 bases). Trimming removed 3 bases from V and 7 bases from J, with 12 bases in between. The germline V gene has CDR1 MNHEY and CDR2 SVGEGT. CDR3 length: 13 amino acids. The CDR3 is CASSYSRVWTQYF. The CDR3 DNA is TGTGCCAGCAGTTATTCCAGGGTATGGACCCAGTACTTC.

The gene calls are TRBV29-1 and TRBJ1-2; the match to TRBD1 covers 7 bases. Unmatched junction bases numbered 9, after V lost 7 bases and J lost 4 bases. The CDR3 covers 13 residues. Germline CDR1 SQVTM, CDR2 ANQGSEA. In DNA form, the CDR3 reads TGCAGCGGAACGGAGGGGGCGTCCTATGGCTACACCTTC. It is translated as CSGTEGASYGYTF.

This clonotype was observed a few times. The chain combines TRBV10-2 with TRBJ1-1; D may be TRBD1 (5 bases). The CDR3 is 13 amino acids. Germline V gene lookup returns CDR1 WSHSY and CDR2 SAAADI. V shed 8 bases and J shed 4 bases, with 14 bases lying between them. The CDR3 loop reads CASLRGPVTEAFF. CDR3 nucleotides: TGCGCCAGCCTGAGGGGCCCGGTCACTGAAGCTTTCTTT.

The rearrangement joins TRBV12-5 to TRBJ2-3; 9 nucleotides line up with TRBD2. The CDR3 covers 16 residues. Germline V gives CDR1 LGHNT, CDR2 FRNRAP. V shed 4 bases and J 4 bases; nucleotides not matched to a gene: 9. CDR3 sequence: CASGSTLRGGADTQYF. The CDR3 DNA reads TGTGCTAGTGGTTCGACCCTTCGCGGGGGGGCAGATACGCAGTATTTT.

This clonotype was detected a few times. The CDR3 protein is CASSPYRGWEQYV. The CDR3 region has the DNA TGTGCCAGCTCACCGTACAGGGGTTGGGAGCAGTACGTC. This chain links TRBV18 with TRBJ2-7, with 7 bases lining up with TRBD1. Losses at the gene ends were 3 bases for V and 7 bases for J; bases not matched to a gene: 6. The CDR3 has 13 residues. The V gene's germline CDR1 is KGHSH and CDR2 LQKENI.

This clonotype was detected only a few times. CDR3 sequence (DNA): TGTGCCAGCAGTACGGACAGGGGGCACCTGGAGACCCAGTACTTC. As protein: CASSTDRGHLETQYF. This sequence joins TRBV2 and TRBJ2-5; 11 bases match TRBD1. Per germline, CDR1 SNHLY and CDR2 FYNNEI. The CDR3 length is 15 residues. Germline trimming cut 5 bases from V and 5 bases from J; bases unmatched to any gene: 7.

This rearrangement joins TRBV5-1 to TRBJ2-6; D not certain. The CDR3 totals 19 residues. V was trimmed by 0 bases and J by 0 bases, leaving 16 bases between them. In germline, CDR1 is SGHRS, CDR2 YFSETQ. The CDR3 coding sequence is TGCGCCAGCAGCTTGGTCCGGTTCCAAATAAGCTCTGGGGCCAACGTCCTGACTTTC. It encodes CASSLVRFQISSGANVLTF.

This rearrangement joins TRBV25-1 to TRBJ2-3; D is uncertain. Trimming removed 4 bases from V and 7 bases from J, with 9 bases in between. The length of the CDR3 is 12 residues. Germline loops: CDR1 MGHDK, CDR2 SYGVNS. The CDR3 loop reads CASSAVRHTQYF. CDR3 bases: TGTGCCAGCAGTGCGGTGAGGCATACGCAGTATTTT.

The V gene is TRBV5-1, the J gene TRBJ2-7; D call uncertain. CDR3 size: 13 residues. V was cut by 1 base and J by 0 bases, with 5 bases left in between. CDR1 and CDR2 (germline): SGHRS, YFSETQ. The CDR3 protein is CASSLSTSYEQYF. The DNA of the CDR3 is TGCGCCAGCAGCTTGTCGACCTCCTACGAGCAGTACTTC.

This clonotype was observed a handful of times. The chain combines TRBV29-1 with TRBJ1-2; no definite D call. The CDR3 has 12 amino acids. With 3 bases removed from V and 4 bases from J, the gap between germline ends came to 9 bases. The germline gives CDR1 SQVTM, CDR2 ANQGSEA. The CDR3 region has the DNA TGCAGCGTTGAGGGCGGACTCTATGGCTACACCTTC. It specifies CSVEGGLYGYTF.

The DNA of the CDR3 is TGTGCCAGCAGCTTGGAGGGACTAGCAGCCCAAGAGACCCAGTACTTC. Its protein product is CASSLEGLAAQETQYF. The rearrangement joins TRBV7-8 to TRBJ2-5, with TRBD2 matching 9 bases. The CDR3 consists of 16 residues. The V gene end was trimmed by 3 bases and the J gene end by 1 base; junction bases not matched to a gene: 6. Germline V lookup: CDR1 SGHVS, CDR2 FQNEAQ.

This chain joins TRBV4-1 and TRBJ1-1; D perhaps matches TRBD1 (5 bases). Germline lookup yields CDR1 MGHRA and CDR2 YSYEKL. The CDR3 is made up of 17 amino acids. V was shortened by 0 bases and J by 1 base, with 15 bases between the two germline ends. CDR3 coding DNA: TGCGCCAGCAGCCAAGATTGGAGGGGACCCCCGAACACTGAAGCTTTCTTT. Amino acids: CASSQDWRGPPNTEAFF.

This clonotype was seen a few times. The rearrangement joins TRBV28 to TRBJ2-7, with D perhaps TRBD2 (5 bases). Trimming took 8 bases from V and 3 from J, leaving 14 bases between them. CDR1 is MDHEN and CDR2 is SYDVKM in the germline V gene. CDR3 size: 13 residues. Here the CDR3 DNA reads TGTGCCAGCGCGGGCAGTGCACGCTACGAGCAGTACGTC. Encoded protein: CASAGSARYEQYV.

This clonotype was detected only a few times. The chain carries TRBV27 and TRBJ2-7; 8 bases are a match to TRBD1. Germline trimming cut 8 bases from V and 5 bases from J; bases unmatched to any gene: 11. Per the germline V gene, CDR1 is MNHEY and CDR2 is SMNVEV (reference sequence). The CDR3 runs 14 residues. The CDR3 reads CASRRAGGMDEQYF. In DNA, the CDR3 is TGTGCCAGCCGGAGGGCAGGGGGCATGGACGAGCAGTACTTC.

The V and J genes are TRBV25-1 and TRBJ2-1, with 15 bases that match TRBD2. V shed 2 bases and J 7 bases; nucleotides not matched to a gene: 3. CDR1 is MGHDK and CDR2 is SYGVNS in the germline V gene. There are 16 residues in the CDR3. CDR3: CASSEVGLAGGNEQFF. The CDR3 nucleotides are TGTGCCAGCAGTGAAGTCGGACTAGCGGGGGGGAATGAGCAGTTCTTC.

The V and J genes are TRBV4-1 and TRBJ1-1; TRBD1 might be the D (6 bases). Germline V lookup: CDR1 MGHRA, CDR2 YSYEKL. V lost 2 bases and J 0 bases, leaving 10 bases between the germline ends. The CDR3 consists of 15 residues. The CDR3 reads CASSQTTGMNTEAFF. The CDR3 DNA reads TGCGCCAGCAGCCAAACGACAGGCATGAACACTGAAGCTTTCTTT.

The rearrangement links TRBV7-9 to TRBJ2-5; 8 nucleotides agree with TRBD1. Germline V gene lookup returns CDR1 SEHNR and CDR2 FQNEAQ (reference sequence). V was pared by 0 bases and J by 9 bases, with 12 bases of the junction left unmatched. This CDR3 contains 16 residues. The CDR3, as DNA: TGTGCCAGCAGCTTAGCCGGACAGGGACCCGTGGTGGCCCAGTACTTC. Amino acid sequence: CASSLAGQGPVVAQYF.

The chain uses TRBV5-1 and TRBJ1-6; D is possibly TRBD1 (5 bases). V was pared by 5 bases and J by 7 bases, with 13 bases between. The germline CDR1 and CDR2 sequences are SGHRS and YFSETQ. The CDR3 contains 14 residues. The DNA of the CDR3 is TGCGCCAGCAGTTCCGGGACTATGAATTCACCCCTCCACTTT. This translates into CASSSGTMNSPLHF.

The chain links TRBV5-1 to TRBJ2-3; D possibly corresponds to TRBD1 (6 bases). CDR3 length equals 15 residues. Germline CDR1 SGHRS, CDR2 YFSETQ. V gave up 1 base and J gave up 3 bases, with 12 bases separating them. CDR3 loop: CASSLFPGATDTQYF. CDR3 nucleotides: TGCGCCAGCAGCTTGTTCCCAGGGGCAACAGATACGCAGTATTTT. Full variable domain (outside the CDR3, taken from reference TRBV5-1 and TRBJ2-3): KAGVTQTPRYLIKTRGQQVTLSCSPISGHRSVSWYQQTPGQGLQFLFEYFSETQRNKGNFPGRFSGRQFSNSRSEMNVSTLELGDSALYLCASSLFPGATDTQYFGPGTRLTVL.

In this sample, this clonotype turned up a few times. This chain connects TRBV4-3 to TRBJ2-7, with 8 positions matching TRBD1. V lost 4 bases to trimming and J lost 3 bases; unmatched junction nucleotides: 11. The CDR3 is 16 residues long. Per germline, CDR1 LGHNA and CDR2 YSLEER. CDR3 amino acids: CASSPEPSGTGYEQYF. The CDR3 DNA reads TGCGCCAGCAGCCCGGAGCCCTCGGGGACAGGCTACGAGCAGTACTTC.

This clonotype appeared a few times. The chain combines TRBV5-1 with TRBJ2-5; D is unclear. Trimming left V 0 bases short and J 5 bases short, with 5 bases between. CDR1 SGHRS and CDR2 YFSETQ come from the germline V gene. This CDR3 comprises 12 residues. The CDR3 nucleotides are TGCGCCAGCAGCTTGGGACCTGAGACCCAGTACTTC. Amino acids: CASSLGPETQYF.

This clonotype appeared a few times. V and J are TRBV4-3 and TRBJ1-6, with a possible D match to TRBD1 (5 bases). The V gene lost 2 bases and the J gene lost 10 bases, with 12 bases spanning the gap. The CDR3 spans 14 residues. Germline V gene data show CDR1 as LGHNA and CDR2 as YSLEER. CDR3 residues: CASSQSIRDSPLHF. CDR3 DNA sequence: TGCGCCAGCAGCCAATCAATAAGGGACTCACCCCTCCACTTT.

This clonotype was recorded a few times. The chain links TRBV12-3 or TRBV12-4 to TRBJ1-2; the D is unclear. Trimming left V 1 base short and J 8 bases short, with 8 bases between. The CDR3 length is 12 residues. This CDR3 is CASSLEEWGYTF. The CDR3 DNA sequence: TGTGCCAGCAGTTTAGAGGAGTGGGGCTACACCTTC.

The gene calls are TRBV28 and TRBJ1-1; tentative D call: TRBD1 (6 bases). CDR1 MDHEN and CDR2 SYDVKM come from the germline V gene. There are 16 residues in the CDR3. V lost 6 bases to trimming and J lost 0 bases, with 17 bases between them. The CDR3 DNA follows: TGTGCCAGCAGCGATCCCCTAGGACAGCTGAACACTGAAGCTTTCTTT. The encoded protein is CASSDPLGQLNTEAFF.

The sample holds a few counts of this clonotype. CDR3 in DNA: TGTGCCAGCAGCATCGAGGGGACAGGGAGAACTGAAGCTTTCTTT. Translated, it gives CASSIEGTGRTEAFF. The chain links TRBV11-2 to TRBJ1-1, with 9 bases aligning to TRBD1. The CDR3 length is 15 residues. With 5 bases clipped from V and 5 bases from J, the junction kept 9 bases outside the gene matches. In germline, CDR1 is SGHAT, CDR2 FQNNGV.

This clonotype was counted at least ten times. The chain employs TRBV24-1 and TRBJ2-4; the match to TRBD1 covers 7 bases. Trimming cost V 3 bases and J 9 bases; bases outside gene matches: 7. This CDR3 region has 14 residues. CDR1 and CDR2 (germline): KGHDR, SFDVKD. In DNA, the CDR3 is TGTGCCACCAGTGATGCCCGGGACAGTACCATTCAGTACTTC. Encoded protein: CATSDARDSTIQYF.

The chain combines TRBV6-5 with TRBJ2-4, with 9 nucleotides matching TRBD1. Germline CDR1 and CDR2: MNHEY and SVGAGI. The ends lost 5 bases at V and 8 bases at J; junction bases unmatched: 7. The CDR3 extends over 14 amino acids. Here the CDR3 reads CASSDRQGEDIQYF. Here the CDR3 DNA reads TGTGCCAGCAGTGACAGACAGGGGGAAGACATTCAGTACTTC.